This T cell receptor (beta chain) was retrieved from a study of T cell clones after liver transplantation. Background on the study: Post-transplant blood was tracked for graft-donor-reactive T cell clones identified in a pre-transplant mixed lymphocyte reaction. As an antigen-independent comparator, third-party-reactive TCRbeta sequences came from pre-transplant mixed lymphocyte reactions. Blood was drawn pre-transplant, before withdrawal, and after full or failed withdrawal. Overall study findings and caveats: A larger donor-reactive than third-party decline suggested partial antigen-specific deletion.

Clones were read by immunoSEQ multiplex PCR, and TCRdb kept only the in-frame ones, dropping some. This sample has around 51,000 clones; roughly nine tenths occur once, and the top ten carry roughly 14%. CDR1 LNHNV and CDR2 YYDKDF come from the germline V gene (reference sequence). V was pared by 5 bases and J by 4 bases, with 10 bases of the junction left unmatched. This CDR3 is built from 15 residues. For this clone: Its antigen is unknown.

The starting material was CD8+ T cells from blood, obtained 12 months after liver transplant. This clonotype was sampled from a human patient who received a liver transplant. Some T cells may be supplied by the graft donor. V usage is TRBV15 and J usage is TRBJ1-2; TRBD1 agrees at 7 bases. CDR3 region: CATSLGGSLFYGYTF. The CDR3 nucleotides are TGTGCCACCAGCCTAGGGGGCAGTTTATTCTATGGCTACACCTTC.